A selection of T cell receptor beta chains follows, all from one sample in a study of shared clonotypes between healthy human individuals. Some clones are missing from TCRdb's copy, which holds only in-frame ones; the method was immunoSEQ multiplex PCR. The sample records approximately 2,000,000 clones, around 92% being singletons. The sample taken for sequencing was naive CD4+ T cells from PBMCs. All receptors derive from a man younger than 30 in good health. Some clones in this sample may be carry-over from other donors' samples. Both conserved end residues are part of each CDR3. D genes are given only for firm matches. Clone size is given for some rows only: seen once, a few or many times, or a class if the clone is expanded.

clone_size | d_call | j_call | v_call | cdr3_aa | cdr3_nt
NA | NA | TRBJ1-2 | TRBV9 | CASTQGPEQGYTF | TGTGCCTCGACCCAAGGGCCCGAACAGGGCTACACCTTC
NA | NA | TRBJ2-5 | TRBV21-1 | CASSTLMGLAGEETQYF | TGTGCCAGCAGCACGCTTATGGGACTAGCGGGAGAGGAGACCCAGTACTTC
NA | NA | TRBJ2-3 | TRBV5-1 | CASSLSGADTQYF | TGCGCCAGCAGCTTGAGCGGAGCAGATACGCAGTATTTT
NA | TRBD1 | TRBJ1-1 | TRBV28 | CASSSGTGGLLNTEAFF | TGTGCCAGCAGCTCCGGGACAGGGGGACTCTTGAACACTGAAGCTTTCTTT
NA | NA | TRBJ1-5 | TRBV7-2 | CASSPGQINQPQHF | TGTGCCAGCAGCCCCGGACAGATTAATCAGCCCCAGCATTTT
once | TRBD2 | TRBJ2-7 | TRBV29-1 | CSAKTSVSSYEQYF | TGCAGCGCAAAGACTAGCGTGAGCTCCTACGAGCAGTACTTC
NA | TRBD1 | TRBJ2-2 | TRBV9 | CASSEGTGWNTGELFF | TGTGCCAGCAGCGAAGGGACAGGGTGGAACACCGGGGAGCTGTTTTTT
NA | NA | TRBJ2-5 | TRBV5-1 | CASSRDVGTLGETQYF | TGCGCCAGCAGCCGGGATGTAGGGACTTTGGGAGAGACCCAGTACTTC
NA | TRBD1 | TRBJ1-1 | TRBV7-8 | CASSRQGVYTEAFF | TGTGCCAGCAGCAGACAGGGTGTATACACTGAAGCTTTCTTT
NA | NA | TRBJ2-2 | TRBV9 | CASSVAGNTGELFF | TGTGCCAGCAGCGTAGCAGGAAACACCGGGGAGCTGTTTTTT
NA | NA | TRBJ1-1 | TRBV7-9 | CASSFDDRNTEAFF | TGTGCCAGCAGCTTCGATGACAGGAACACTGAAGCTTTCTTT
NA | NA | TRBJ2-6 | TRBV7-9 | CASSLDLGFRSGANVLTF | TGTGCCAGCAGCTTAGATTTGGGATTTAGGTCTGGGGCCAACGTCCTGACTTTC
few | TRBD1 | TRBJ1-1 | TRBV18 | CASSPPRDRAEAFF | TGTGCCAGCTCACCACCGCGGGACAGAGCTGAAGCTTTCTTT
NA | TRBD2 | TRBJ2-1 | TRBV6-5 | CASSYSGSGRDNEQFF | TGTGCCAGCAGTTACTCAGGGAGCGGGAGGGACAATGAGCAGTTCTTC
NA | NA | TRBJ1-3 | TRBV5-1 | CASSLFHAGTSGNTIYF | TGCGCCAGCAGCTTGTTCCACGCAGGGACCTCTGGAAACACCATATATTTT
NA | TRBD1 | TRBJ2-3 | TRBV29-1 | CSVATGESTDTQYF | TGCAGCGTGGCCACAGGGGAATCCACAGATACGCAGTATTTT
NA | TRBD2 | TRBJ2-1 | TRBV29-1 | CSVGGGYNEQFF | TGCAGCGTGGGCGGGGGATACAATGAGCAGTTCTTC
NA | TRBD2 | TRBJ2-2 | TRBV5-4 | CASSHRGAGELFF | TGTGCCAGCAGCCATCGGGGGGCCGGGGAGCTGTTTTTT
NA | NA | TRBJ2-5 | TRBV28 | CASKTQGAETQYF | TGTGCCAGCAAAACTCAAGGAGCGGAGACCCAGTACTTC
once | NA | TRBJ2-1 | TRBV9 | CASSVGGGTYNEQFF | TGTGCCAGCAGCGTAGGGGGCGGGACGTACAATGAGCAGTTCTTC
NA | TRBD1 | TRBJ1-5 | TRBV5-5 | CASRSTGGSNQPQHF | TGTGCCAGCAGGTCCACAGGGGGTAGCAATCAGCCCCAGCATTTT
NA | TRBD2 | TRBJ2-3 | TRBV5-1 | CASSSTTSGAPTDTQYF | TGCGCCAGCAGCTCAACCACTAGCGGGGCTCCCACAGATACGCAGTATTTT
NA | TRBD2 | TRBJ2-3 | TRBV4-2 | CASSQKGSLAAPTDTQYF | TGTGCCAGCAGCCAAAAAGGTTCTCTAGCGGCACCCACAGATACGCAGTATTTT
NA | TRBD1 | TRBJ1-2 | TRBV19 | CASSLPSGQGGYTF | TGTGCCAGTAGTCTCCCCTCGGGACAGGGCGGCTACACCTTC
NA | NA | TRBJ2-7 | TRBV28 | CASRRDSYEQYF | TGTGCCAGTAGGCGGGACTCCTACGAGCAGTACTTC
NA | NA | TRBJ2-1 | TRBV6-6 | CASRRRQEGSYNEQFF | TGTGCCAGCAGAAGAAGACAGGAGGGTTCCTACAATGAGCAGTTCTTC
NA | NA | TRBJ1-4 | TRBV27 | CASTTFGGAANEKLFF | TGTGCCAGCACCACTTTCGGGGGGGCGGCTAATGAAAAACTGTTTTTT
NA | NA | TRBJ2-7 | TRBV5-1 | CASSLTYEQYF | TGCGCCAGCAGCCTTACCTACGAGCAGTACTTC
NA | NA | TRBJ2-5 | TRBV2 | CASSEMVAGGTQYF | TGTGCCAGCAGTGAAATGGTGGCCGGGGGGACCCAGTACTTC
NA | TRBD1 | TRBJ1-4 | TRBV19 | CASSTGQGSFEKLFF | TGTGCCAGTAGTACCGGACAGGGATCGTTCGAAAAACTGTTTTTT
NA | TRBD1 | TRBJ1-1 | TRBV5-1 | CASSSQGEDTEAFF | TGCGCCAGCAGCTCACAGGGGGAGGACACTGAAGCTTTCTTT
NA | NA | TRBJ2-1 | TRBV29-1 | CSVGWTIGGMNEQFF | TGCAGCGTGGGATGGACTATTGGAGGGATGAATGAGCAGTTCTTC
NA | NA | TRBJ2-3 | TRBV11-1 | CASSADGGTGDTQYF | TGTGCCAGCAGCGCTGATGGGGGGACGGGAGATACGCAGTATTTT
NA | TRBD2 | TRBJ2-1 | TRBV6-6 | CASSQTSGKRSPEQFF | TGTGCCAGCAGTCAGACTAGCGGGAAAAGGTCGCCTGAGCAGTTCTTC
NA | NA | TRBJ2-2 | TRBV28 | CASSLRAGELFF | TGTGCCAGCAGTTTACGGGCCGGGGAGCTGTTTTTT
NA | NA | TRBJ2-7 | TRBV13 | CASSQTAFKSSYEQYF | TGTGCCAGCAGCCAGACAGCCTTTAAGAGCTCCTACGAGCAGTACTTC
NA | TRBD1 | TRBJ1-4 | TRBV2 | CASRGQSGEKLFF | TGTGCCAGCAGGGGACAGTCAGGTGAAAAACTGTTTTTT
NA | TRBD1 | TRBJ1-4 | TRBV28 | CASSFGQGTNEKLFF | TGTGCCAGCAGTTTTGGACAGGGAACTAATGAAAAACTGTTTTTT
NA | NA | TRBJ2-3 | TRBV10-3 | CAISDRGTSTDTQYF | TGTGCCATCAGTGATAGAGGGACCAGCACAGATACGCAGTATTTT
NA | NA | TRBJ1-4 | TRBV28 | CASRPRREKLFF | TGTGCCAGCAGACCCCGGAGGGAAAAACTGTTTTTT